Below are 8 T cell receptor beta chains sequenced from a single sample in a study of HIV-infected patients and healthy controls. TCRdb re-called the 5' RACE reads through MiXCR, storing one row per CDR3 protein. The profile covers around 62,000 distinct CDR3 sequences, with 19% appearing a single time and 1.4% to 1.5% taken by the ten largest. Sequenced material: CD4+ T cells from blood. The receptor source for this set is a human donor in good health.

The table lists this clonotype with a few counts. The chain couples TRBV10-2 to TRBJ2-1; perhaps TRBD2 as D (5 bases). Trimming stripped 6 bases from V and 4 bases from J, with 13 bases between. CDR1 is WSHSY, CDR2 SAAADI, per germline. The CDR3 loop spans 14 amino acids. As DNA, the CDR3 is TGCGCCAGCAGGGGAGACTTCGTATACAATGAGCAGTTCTTC. Protein sequence: CASRGDFVYNEQFF.

The chain employs TRBV6-1 and TRBJ2-3; 9 positions agree with TRBD1. From germline, CDR1 is MNHNS and CDR2 SASEGT. The CDR3 totals 16 residues. With 3 bases clipped from V and 3 bases from J, the junction kept 7 bases outside the gene matches. The CDR3 loop reads CASSEDRGWGTDTQYF. The DNA for the CDR3 is TGTGCCAGCAGTGAGGACAGGGGCTGGGGAACAGATACGCAGTATTTT.

The chain joins TRBV7-2 to TRBJ1-5; tentatively, D is TRBD1 (6 bases). This CDR3 is built from 15 residues. Trimming pared 2 bases from V and 7 bases from J, leaving 15 bases between. Germline V gene data show CDR1 as SGHTA and CDR2 as FQGNSA. The CDR3 coding sequence is TGTGCCAGCAGCTTAATGCCAGGGGCAAGGCAGCCCCAGCATTTT. This sequence encodes CASSLMPGARQPQHF.

This clonotype was recorded at least ten times. The chain recombines TRBV11-2 with TRBJ2-3; D not certain. V shed 2 bases and J shed 6 bases, with 6 bases lying between them. CDR1 is SGHAT and CDR2 is FQNNGV in the germline V gene. The CDR3 runs to 12 residues. The chain's CDR3 is CASSLTWDTQYF. For the CDR3, the DNA is TGTGCCAGCAGCTTAACGTGGGATACGCAGTATTTT.

This chain uses TRBV3-1 with TRBJ2-7, with D tentatively TRBD2 (5 bases). CDR3 length: 16 residues. V shed 0 bases and J shed 3 bases, with 15 bases lying between them. Germline assignment: CDR1 LGHDT and CDR2 YNNKEL (reference sequence). The CDR3 DNA sequence: TGTGCCAGCAGCCAAGAGGGGAGACCGGCGCGCTACGAGCAGTACTTC. This gives the protein CASSQEGRPARYEQYF.

This clonotype was seen at least ten times. This chain links TRBV3-1 with TRBJ2-7; D is uncertain. Germline loops: CDR1 LGHDT, CDR2 YNNKEL (reference sequence). V lost 2 bases to trimming and J lost 5 bases, with 10 bases between them. CDR3 length equals 13 residues. The CDR3 coding sequence is TGTGCCAGCAGCCAACTAAGGGTGCACGAGCAGTACTTC. Translated, it gives CASSQLRVHEQYF.

The J gene is TRBJ1-1, the V gene TRBV27; D unresolved. This CDR3 has 13 residues. V was trimmed by 4 bases and J by 2 bases, leaving 8 bases between them. The germline V gene encodes CDR1 MNHEY and CDR2 SMNVEV (reference sequence). CDR3 in amino acids: CASSSNRNTEAFF. CDR3 nucleotide sequence: TGTGCCAGCAGTTCGAACCGTAACACTGAAGCTTTCTTT.

A few counts support this clonotype. V gene TRBV23-1 combines with J gene TRBJ2-4; D tentatively fits TRBD1 or TRBD2 (7 bases each). Being an ORF, TRBV23-1 has a function that is uncertain. The V gene lost 8 bases and the J gene lost 2 bases, with 16 bases spanning the gap. This CDR3 is 15 amino acids long. Written as DNA, the CDR3 is TGCGCCAGCGCCCCAGGGGGAGGGCCCAAAAACATTCAGTACTTC. Translated: CASAPGGGPKNIQYF.